The clone carrying this TCR beta chain was found a few times. Its specificity is not known. This entry is derived from a study of TIL therapy for anti-PD-1-resistant metastatic lung cancer. In the study overall: Patients then received nivolumab; progressors got lymphodepletion, TIL and IL-2. Most patients had lung adenocarcinoma. Median tumor mutation burden was 1.5 mutations per megabase. General study findings and limits: The cohort had more treatment-naive, never-smoker and oncogene-addicted patients than typical.

This was the immunoSEQ v3 assay. Sequencing was performed with immunoSEQ multiplex PCR; in TCRdb, only in-frame clones are kept and a portion is missing. The data hold about 19,000 clones, with 60% to 80% observed a single time. Time point denoted: pre-treatment sample, taken before nivolumab and TIL therapy. This TCR came from a person aged 25 to 79 with non-small cell lung cancer. Sequencing used blood, obtained at baseline.

The CDR3 spells CASSSSIRAAVGGEDTIYF. The CDR3 DNA sequence: TGTGCCAGCAGCTCTTCAATACGGGCCGCAGTTGGAGGTGAGGACACCATATATTTT. This chain uses TRBV7-9 with TRBJ1-3; D not certain. Germline CDR1 is SEHNR and CDR2 is FQNEAQ (reference sequence). The CDR3 covers 19 residues. Trimming removed 4 bases from V and 8 bases from J, with 30 bases in between. Full variable domain (rest looked up from reference TRBV7-9 and TRBJ1-3): DTGVSQNPRHKITKRGQNVTFRCDPISEHNRLYWYRQTLGQGPEFLTYFQNEAQLEKSRLLSDRFSAERPKGSFSTLEIQRTEQGDSAMYLCASSSSIRAAVGGEDTIYFGEGSWLTVV.